This T cell receptor beta chain was recovered during a study of T cell changes during pregnancy in multiple sclerosis. Libraries were prepared by immunoSEQ multiplex PCR; TCRdb keeps only in-frame clonotypes and omits some of them. The sample lists 100,000 to 110,000 clones; about 90% were seen once. The ends lost 5 bases at V and 0 bases at J; junction bases unmatched: 4. Per germline, CDR1 MNHEY and CDR2 SVGAGI. The length of the CDR3 is 14 residues. This sample comprised peripheral blood, obtained after pregnancy. The chain uses TRBV6-5 and TRBJ2-7; 7 bases map to TRBD1. This receptor was taken from a female donor with multiple sclerosis, enrolled in a pregnancy study. CDR3 bases: TGTGCCAGCAGTGGGACAGCGAGCTCCTACGAGCAGTACTTC. This gives the protein CASSGTASSYEQYF.